Sequencing of this T cell receptor (beta chain) was carried out in a study of cytomegalovirus exposure and HLA in healthy donors. Trimming shortened V by 5 bases and J by 4 bases, and 9 bases separated the two germline ends. Germline assignment: CDR1 SGHNT and CDR2 YYREEE (reference sequence). CDR3 length equals 13 residues. The PCR was carried out with 60 Vbeta primers and 13 Jbeta primers. The data were produced by immunoSEQ multiplex PCR, yet TCRdb's version contains in-frame clones alone and is incomplete. The repertoire holds 100,000 to 150,000 clones, with over 60% as singletons. The chain has TRBV5-4 and TRBJ2-2, with D unclear. This receptor was identified in a man aged 55 to 70 in good health and CMV-seropositive. The sample comprised PBMCs. The CDR3 here is CASRWAATGELFF. DNA of the CDR3: TGTGCCAGCAGGTGGGCCGCCACCGGGGAGCTGTTTTTT.